A selection of T cell receptor beta chains follows, all from one sample in a study of T cells in Graves' hyperthyroidism and ophthalmopathy. A single record per CDR3 protein comes from TCRdb applying MiXCR to the multiplex PCR reads. The data contain about 380,000 distinct CDR3 sequences, 18% of them singletons. The sequenced sample was blood. These receptors all stem from a man younger than 30 with Graves' ophthalmopathy. The CDR3 runs from the conserved cysteine through the conserved F or W. The D gene is left open where the match is weak. Part of the rows lack a size; the others show once, few, many or a class for expanded clones.

d_gene	abundance	v_gene	j_gene	CDR3aa	CDR3nt
-	many	TRBV7-9	TRBJ2-1	CASSRMDGNEQFF	TGTGCCAGCAGCAGAATGGACGGGAATGAGCAGTTCTTC
-	-	TRBV5-4	TRBJ1-6	CASSLWVRDESPLHF	TGTGCCAGCAGCTTGTGGGTGAGGGATGAATCACCCCTCCACTTT
-	few	TRBV4-1	TRBJ1-5	CASSQIQGSSNQPQHF	TGCGCCAGCAGCCAAATCCAGGGGAGTAGCAATCAGCCCCAGCATTTT
-	-	TRBV2	TRBJ2-4	CASSEMGWAKNIQYF	TGTGCCAGCAGTGAAATGGGCTGGGCCAAAAACATTCAGTACTTC
TRBD2	many	TRBV6-1	TRBJ2-7	CASSMSSGAVYEQYF	TGTGCCAGCAGTATGTCTAGCGGGGCGGTATACGAGCAGTACTTC
-	many	TRBV3-1	TRBJ1-2	CASSQDGRVYGYTF	TGTGCCAGCAGCCAAGACGGCAGGGTCTATGGCTACACCTTC
TRBD1	many	TRBV12-3/TRBV12-4	TRBJ1-2	CASRGQQDGYTF	TGTGCCAGCAGGGGACAGCAAGATGGCTACACCTTC
-	few	TRBV28	TRBJ1-2	CASSLLGQPYGYTF	TGTGCCAGCAGCCTACTCGGACAGCCCTATGGCTACACCTTC
-	-	TRBV7-9	TRBJ1-4	CASSKGPKETNEKLFF	TGTGCCAGCAGTAAGGGACCCAAGGAAACTAATGAAAAACTGTTTTTT
-	many	TRBV3-1	TRBJ1-6	CASSQVESNSPLHF	TGTGCCAGCAGCCAAGTCGAGTCTAATTCACCCCTCCACTTT
-	many	TRBV11-2	TRBJ2-7	CASSLGVRGYEQYF	TGTGCCAGCAGCTTAGGAGTTCGGGGTTACGAGCAGTACTTC
TRBD1	many	TRBV5-1	TRBJ2-7	CASSLRTGPYEQYF	TGCGCCAGCAGCTTGAGGACAGGGCCCTACGAGCAGTACTTC
-	few	TRBV7-9	TRBJ2-7	CASSPRTVTYEQYF	TGTGCCAGCAGCCCCCGGACAGTCACCTACGAGCAGTACTTC
-	many	TRBV5-1	TRBJ2-3	CASSHGTPSTDTQYF	TGCGCCAGCAGCCACGGGACACCTAGCACAGATACGCAGTATTTT
TRBD2	many	TRBV7-2	TRBJ2-3	CASSYLAGGQDTQYF	TGTGCCAGCAGCTACCTAGCGGGGGGCCAAGATACGCAGTATTTT
-	many	TRBV28	TRBJ1-6	CASSLTGAESPLHF	TGTGCCAGCAGTTTAACGGGGGCCGAGTCACCCCTCCACTTT
TRBD1	-	TRBV27	TRBJ1-2	CASSSTGGVNYGYTF	TGTGCCAGCAGTTCTACAGGGGGCGTTAACTATGGCTACACCTTC
TRBD2	few	TRBV10-3	TRBJ2-1	CAIMGSGAYNEQFF	TGTGCCATCATGGGTAGCGGGGCCTACAATGAGCAGTTCTTC
TRBD1	-	TRBV5-1	TRBJ2-5	CASSFAGQVVKETQYF	TGCGCCAGCAGCTTTGCGGGACAGGTTGTTAAAGAGACCCAGTACTTC
-	many	TRBV5-8	TRBJ1-2	CASSLETEAYGYTF	TGTGCCAGCAGCTTGGAGACCGAGGCGTATGGCTACACCTTC
-	few	TRBV6-2/TRBV6-3	TRBJ1-5	CASSSVDSSQPQHF	TGTGCCAGCAGTTCCGTCGACAGTAGTCAGCCCCAGCATTTT
-	many	TRBV6-1	TRBJ1-1	CASSERITEAFF	TGTGCCAGCAGTGAGCGGATAACTGAAGCTTTCTTT